This T cell receptor (beta chain) was identified during a study of tumor-infiltrating lymphocytes in primary liver carcinoma. The wider study: Through surgical resection, the patients' primary liver carcinoma was treated. Tumors were staged T1-T3 N0M0 and measured about 4 to 11 cm across.

The authors took blood RNA from unsorted whole blood and also extracted germline DNA. A constant-region primer served to make TCR beta cDNA from around 500 ng total RNA. Nested multiplex PCR, run for three rounds with slightly modified ARM-PCR, yielded TCR beta libraries. Each CDR3 protein is one row after TCRdb ran MiXCR on the multiplex PCR reads. This table has 180,000 or so distinct CDR3 sequences, 50% to 75% appearing once. This clonotype was counted only a few times. Its antigen is as yet unknown. A much larger clone differs by one base, so this may be a read error. Regarding the study as a whole: Tumors reached a significantly greater top-250-clone fraction than blood did (p = 0.039). Overlap between tumor regions exceeded overlap of tumor with adjacent tissue or blood.

Specimen: peripheral blood. The receptor comes from a man between 40 and 49 years old with primary liver carcinoma and hepatitis B virus infection.

This CDR3 is CANSWDSQETQYF. The DNA of the CDR3 is TGTGCCAACAGCTGGGACAGTCAAGAGACCCAGTACTTC. The chain has TRBV11-2 and TRBJ2-5; 7 bases align to TRBD1. CDR1 SGHAT and CDR2 FQNNGV come from the germline V gene. The CDR3 is 13 amino acids.